Each of the 27 T cell receptor beta chains below was sequenced from the same sample in a study of PD-1 blockade in classical Hodgkin lymphoma. After autologous stem cell transplantation all patients relapsed, and prior brentuximab vedotin exposure differed between cohorts. The method was immunoSEQ multiplex PCR; TCRdb's version includes in-frame clones alone and lacks a portion of them. This sample has about 97,000 clones, with approximately 88% found just once. The source material was peripheral blood mononuclear cells (PBMCs), sampled at baseline. Receptors originate from a human donor with classical Hodgkin lymphoma.

The J gene is TRBJ2-5, the V gene TRBV9; TRBD1 matches at 7 bases. The V and J ends lost 0 bases and 10 bases, in that order; junction bases with no gene match: 12. CDR1 and CDR2 from the germline V gene are SGDLS and YYNGEE. This CDR3 is built from 15 residues. This CDR3 reads CASSVAPDRSGDQYF. The CDR3 bases are TGTGCCAGCAGCGTAGCGCCGGACAGGAGTGGGGACCAGTACTTC.

This sequence joins TRBV4-1 and TRBJ1-1; 7 bases align to TRBD1. Germline CDR1 is MGHRA and CDR2 is YSYEKL. With 4 bases clipped from V and 4 bases from J, the junction kept 9 bases outside the gene matches. This CDR3 is 15 amino acids long. CDR3 sequence: CASSRDSTSGTEAFF. CDR3 DNA sequence: TGCGCCAGCAGCCGGGACAGCACCTCGGGCACTGAAGCTTTCTTT.

This chain links TRBV5-1 with TRBJ1-5, with D perhaps matching TRBD1 (5 bases). V lost 0 bases and J lost 2, with 12 bases in between. The germline V gene encodes CDR1 SGHRS and CDR2 YFSETQ. The CDR3 totals 16 residues. CDR3 sequence: CASSLGGTVGNQPQHF. The CDR3, as DNA: TGCGCCAGCAGCTTGGGGGGGACGGTCGGCAATCAGCCCCAGCATTTT.

The V and J genes are TRBV30 and TRBJ2-2; no firm D call. The CDR3 runs 14 residues. V dropped 2 bases and J dropped 1 base, with 8 bases sitting between them. In germline, CDR1 is GTSNPN, CDR2 SVGIG (reference sequence). Written as DNA, the CDR3 is TGTGCCTGGAGTCCACTCCTGAACACCGGGGAGCTGTTTTTT. Translation gives CAWSPLLNTGELFF.

This chain uses TRBV7-2 with TRBJ1-1; no clear D. This CDR3 region has 13 residues. Per the germline V gene, CDR1 is SGHTA and CDR2 is FQGNSA. V shed 5 bases and J shed 0 bases, with 7 bases lying between them. The CDR3, as DNA: TGTGCCAGCAGCCCCCGCATGAACACTGAAGCTTTCTTT. The encoded protein is CASSPRMNTEAFF.

The chain is built from TRBV12-1 and TRBJ2-5; the table's D call TRBD2 went unverified against the DNA. TRBV12-1 is designated a pseudogene. The CDR3 is 11 residues long. The CDR3 sequence is CASVYQETQYF. The DNA for the CDR3 is TGTGCCAGCGTGTATCAAGAGACCCAGTACTTC.

The CDR3 here is CASSGGTGLMNTEAFF. CDR3 nucleotide sequence: TGTGCCAGCAGCGGAGGGACAGGGCTAATGAACACTGAAGCTTTCTTT. The chain combines TRBV5-4 with TRBJ1-1; 9 bases match TRBD1. V was clipped by 4 bases and J by 0 bases; unmatched bases: 7. The CDR3 has 16 residues. The V gene's germline CDR1 is SGHNT and CDR2 YYREEE (reference sequence).

The V gene is TRBV30, the J gene TRBJ2-1; D may be TRBD1 (5 bases). Germline CDR1 and CDR2: GTSNPN and SVGIG (reference sequence). The CDR3 is 12 amino acids. The germline V and J ends were trimmed by 2 bases and 9 bases, with 11 bases remaining between them. Here the CDR3 reads CAWSFTGIEQFF. CDR3 coding DNA: TGTGCCTGGAGTTTTACAGGTATTGAGCAGTTCTTC.

V is TRBV7-2 and J is TRBJ2-7, with 12 bases that match TRBD2. From germline, CDR1 is SGHTA and CDR2 FQGNSA. V lost 5 bases and J lost 3; bases outside the gene matches: 5. This CDR3 region has 15 residues. This chain's CDR3 is CASSPGLAGSYEQYF. For the CDR3, the DNA is TGTGCCAGCAGCCCTGGACTAGCGGGAAGCTACGAGCAGTACTTC.

The CDR3 protein is CSVGRLRGEQYF. In DNA form, the CDR3 reads TGCAGCGTTGGGAGGCTCCGCGGCGAGCAGTACTTC. The chain employs TRBV29-1 and TRBJ2-7, with a weak D call TRBD2 (5 bases). This CDR3 is built from 12 residues. CDR1 and CDR2 from the germline V gene are SQVTM and ANQGSEA. V lost 4 bases and J lost 6, with 13 bases in between.

This rearrangement joins TRBV28 to TRBJ1-1; the D is unclear. Trimming cost V 6 bases and J 1 base, with 18 bases left between them. CDR1 is MDHEN and CDR2 is SYDVKM in the germline V gene. The length of the CDR3 is 16 residues. Written as DNA, the CDR3 is TGTGCCAGCAGCCAAGAGGGCAGGCTAAAGAACACTGAAGCTTTCTTT. It yields the protein CASSQEGRLKNTEAFF.

The sample holds a few counts of this clone. The V gene is TRBV19, the J gene TRBJ1-5; D is unclear. Germline V lookup: CDR1 LNHDA, CDR2 SQIVND (reference sequence). The CDR3 consists of 13 residues. V was trimmed by 0 bases and J by 7 bases, leaving 7 bases between them. The CDR3 DNA is TGTGCCAGTAGTATAGAGGTCCGGCAGCCCCAGCATTTT. Amino acid sequence: CASSIEVRQPQHF.

V and J are TRBV7-2 and TRBJ2-7; 8 nucleotides align to TRBD2. The CDR3 length is 16 residues. With V trimmed by 0 bases and J by 3 bases, 7 bases remained unmatched. From germline, CDR1 is SGHTA and CDR2 FQGNSA. Here the CDR3 reads CASSLAVSLAGYEQYF. CDR3 DNA sequence: TGTGCCAGCAGCTTAGCGGTATCGCTAGCGGGCTACGAGCAGTACTTC.

The genes are TRBV5-6 and TRBJ2-7; TRBD1 matches at 7 bases. CDR1 is SGHDT, CDR2 YYEEEE, per germline. The CDR3 spans 15 residues. V trimming: 2 bases; J trimming: 0 bases; junction bases outside the gene matches: 5. DNA for the CDR3: TGTGCCAGCAGCTTACCGGGACAGTACTCCTACGAGCAGTACTTC. Translation: CASSLPGQYSYEQYF.

This sequence joins TRBV19 and TRBJ2-2; D is uncertain. Germline-derived CDR1 and CDR2 are LNHDA and SQIVND (reference sequence). The V end lost 3 bases, the J end lost 0 bases, and 8 bases lay between the germline ends. The CDR3 contains 15 residues. The CDR3 DNA sequence: TGTGCCAGTAGTATTTTGGGCTCGAACACCGGGGAGCTGTTTTTT. It specifies CASSILGSNTGELFF.

The chain has TRBV11-2 and TRBJ1-1; the D gene is possibly TRBD1 (6 bases). Germline loops: CDR1 SGHAT, CDR2 FQNNGV. This CDR3 comprises 13 residues. V was clipped by 1 base and J by 8 bases, with 11 bases between them. CDR3 protein: CASSLGGGPEAFF. CDR3 sequence (DNA): TGTGCCAGCAGCTTAGGGGGGGGCCCCGAAGCTTTCTTT.

V gene TRBV4-2 combines with J gene TRBJ2-1; 11 positions agree with TRBD2. The germline V gene encodes CDR1 LGHNA and CDR2 YNFKEQ. The CDR3 is made up of 18 amino acids. V lost 5 bases to trimming and J lost 0 bases; unmatched junction nucleotides: 9. In DNA form, the CDR3 reads TGTGCCAGCAGCGCACAGCCGGGACTAGCGGCCTCCTACAATGAGCAGTTCTTC. Its translation is CASSAQPGLAASYNEQFF.

The chain recombines TRBV5-1 with TRBJ1-1; D call uncertain. V dropped 1 base and J dropped 2 bases, with 3 bases sitting between them. CDR3 length: 12 residues. CDR1 and CDR2 from the germline V gene are SGHRS and YFSETQ. The CDR3, as DNA: TGCGCCAGCAGCTTGCCCAACACTGAAGCTTTCTTT. Its translation is CASSLPNTEAFF.

Written as DNA, the CDR3 is TGTGCCAGCAGCTCTACTCCAGCGGGAGGAAATCGCGAGCAGTACTTC. Its translation: CASSSTPAGGNREQYF. The V gene is TRBV28, the J gene TRBJ2-7; 9 nucleotides agree with TRBD2. V shed 6 bases, J shed 6 bases, and the junction held 15 bases outside the gene matches. Germline CDR1 MDHEN, CDR2 SYDVKM. The CDR3 has 16 amino acids.

The rearrangement uses TRBV7-3 and TRBJ2-3; 7 bases are a match to TRBD2. The CDR3 is 16 amino acids. The germline V gene has CDR1 SGHTA and CDR2 FQGTGA. V was pared by 1 base and J by 0 bases, with 4 bases of the junction left unmatched. The CDR3: CASSLNWGGSTDTQYF. The CDR3, as DNA: TGTGCCAGCAGCTTAAATTGGGGGGGAAGCACAGATACGCAGTATTTT.

This clone was detected only once. The rearrangement joins TRBV7-6 to TRBJ2-7, with D perhaps given as TRBD1 or TRBD2 (5 bases each). Looked up from germline, CDR1 is SGHVS and CDR2 is FNYEAQ. The CDR3 consists of 15 residues. V was trimmed by 2 bases and J by 2 bases, leaving 13 bases between them. The CDR3 DNA reads as TGTGCCAGCAGCTTAAACTGGGACCACACCTACGAGCAGTACTTC. Encoded protein: CASSLNWDHTYEQYF.

CDR3 coding DNA: TGTGCCAGCAGTGAAGCGGGAGCGGGAGGGGGTCTATACAATGAGCAGTTCTTC. Amino acid sequence: CASSEAGAGGGLYNEQFF. J is TRBJ2-1 and V is TRBV6-1; 10 bases match TRBD2. This CDR3 contains 18 residues. V dropped 0 bases and J dropped 4; count of bases not matched to a gene: 9. Looked up from germline, CDR1 is MNHNS and CDR2 is SASEGT.

The chain has TRBV28 and TRBJ1-2; D is unclear. Per germline, CDR1 MDHEN and CDR2 SYDVKM. The V end was cut by 7 bases, the J end by 7 bases, with 10 bases between. The CDR3 runs to 11 residues. The CDR3 DNA follows: TGTGCCAGCACCCGAAATTCTGGCTACACCTTC. It yields the protein CASTRNSGYTF.

The chain is built from TRBV28 and TRBJ2-1, with 9 bases matching TRBD1. V lost 5 bases, J lost 6 bases, and 8 bases stayed unmatched. CDR1 is MDHEN and CDR2 is SYDVKM in the germline V gene. The CDR3 loop spans 15 amino acids. The CDR3 nucleotides read TGTGCCAGCAGTACGCGGACAGGGGCCGTCAATGAGCAGTTCTTC. Amino acid sequence: CASSTRTGAVNEQFF.

The chain joins TRBV25-1 to TRBJ2-5; 7 bases are a match to TRBD1. V lost 7 bases, J lost 2 bases, and 4 bases stayed unmatched. The CDR3 contains 13 residues. Germline CDR1 reads MGHDK; CDR2 reads SYGVNS. CDR3 nucleotide sequence: TGTGCCAGCAAGGGGACAGCACAAGAGACCCAGTACTTC. This translates into CASKGTAQETQYF.

This clone was observed a handful of times. The chain has TRBV6-4 and TRBJ1-1; D ambiguous. The V end lost 5 bases, the J end lost 0 bases, and 7 bases lay between the germline ends. The CDR3 is made up of 13 amino acids. Germline CDR1 MRHNA, CDR2 SNTAGT. The CDR3 region is CASSTDLNTEAFF. The DNA of the CDR3 is TGTGCCAGCAGTACCGACTTGAACACTGAAGCTTTCTTT.

The chain carries TRBV6-1 and TRBJ2-7; perhaps TRBD2 as D (5 bases). The germline gives CDR1 MNHNS, CDR2 SASEGT. The CDR3 is made up of 14 amino acids. The germline V and J ends were trimmed by 11 bases and 0 bases, with 17 bases remaining between them. CDR3: CAGAPRGSSYEQYF. The CDR3 nucleotides read TGTGCCGGAGCCCCCCGGGGTTCCTCCTACGAGCAGTACTTC.